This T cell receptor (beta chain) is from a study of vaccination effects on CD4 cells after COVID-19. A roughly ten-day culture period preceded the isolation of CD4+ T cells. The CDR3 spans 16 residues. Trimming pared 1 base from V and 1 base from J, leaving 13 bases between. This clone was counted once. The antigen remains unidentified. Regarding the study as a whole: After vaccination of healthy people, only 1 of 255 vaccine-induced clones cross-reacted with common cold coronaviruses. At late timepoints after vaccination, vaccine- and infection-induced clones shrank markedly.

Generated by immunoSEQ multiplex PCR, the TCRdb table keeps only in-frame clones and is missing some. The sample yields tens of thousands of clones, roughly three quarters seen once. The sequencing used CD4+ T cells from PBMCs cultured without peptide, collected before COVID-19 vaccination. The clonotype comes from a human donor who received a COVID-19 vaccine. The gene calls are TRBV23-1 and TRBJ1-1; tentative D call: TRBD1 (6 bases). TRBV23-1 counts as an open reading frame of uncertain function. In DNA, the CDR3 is TGCGCCAGCAGTCAATTAGGAGACAGGCGGAACACTGAAGCTTTCTTT. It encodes CASSQLGDRRNTEAFF.